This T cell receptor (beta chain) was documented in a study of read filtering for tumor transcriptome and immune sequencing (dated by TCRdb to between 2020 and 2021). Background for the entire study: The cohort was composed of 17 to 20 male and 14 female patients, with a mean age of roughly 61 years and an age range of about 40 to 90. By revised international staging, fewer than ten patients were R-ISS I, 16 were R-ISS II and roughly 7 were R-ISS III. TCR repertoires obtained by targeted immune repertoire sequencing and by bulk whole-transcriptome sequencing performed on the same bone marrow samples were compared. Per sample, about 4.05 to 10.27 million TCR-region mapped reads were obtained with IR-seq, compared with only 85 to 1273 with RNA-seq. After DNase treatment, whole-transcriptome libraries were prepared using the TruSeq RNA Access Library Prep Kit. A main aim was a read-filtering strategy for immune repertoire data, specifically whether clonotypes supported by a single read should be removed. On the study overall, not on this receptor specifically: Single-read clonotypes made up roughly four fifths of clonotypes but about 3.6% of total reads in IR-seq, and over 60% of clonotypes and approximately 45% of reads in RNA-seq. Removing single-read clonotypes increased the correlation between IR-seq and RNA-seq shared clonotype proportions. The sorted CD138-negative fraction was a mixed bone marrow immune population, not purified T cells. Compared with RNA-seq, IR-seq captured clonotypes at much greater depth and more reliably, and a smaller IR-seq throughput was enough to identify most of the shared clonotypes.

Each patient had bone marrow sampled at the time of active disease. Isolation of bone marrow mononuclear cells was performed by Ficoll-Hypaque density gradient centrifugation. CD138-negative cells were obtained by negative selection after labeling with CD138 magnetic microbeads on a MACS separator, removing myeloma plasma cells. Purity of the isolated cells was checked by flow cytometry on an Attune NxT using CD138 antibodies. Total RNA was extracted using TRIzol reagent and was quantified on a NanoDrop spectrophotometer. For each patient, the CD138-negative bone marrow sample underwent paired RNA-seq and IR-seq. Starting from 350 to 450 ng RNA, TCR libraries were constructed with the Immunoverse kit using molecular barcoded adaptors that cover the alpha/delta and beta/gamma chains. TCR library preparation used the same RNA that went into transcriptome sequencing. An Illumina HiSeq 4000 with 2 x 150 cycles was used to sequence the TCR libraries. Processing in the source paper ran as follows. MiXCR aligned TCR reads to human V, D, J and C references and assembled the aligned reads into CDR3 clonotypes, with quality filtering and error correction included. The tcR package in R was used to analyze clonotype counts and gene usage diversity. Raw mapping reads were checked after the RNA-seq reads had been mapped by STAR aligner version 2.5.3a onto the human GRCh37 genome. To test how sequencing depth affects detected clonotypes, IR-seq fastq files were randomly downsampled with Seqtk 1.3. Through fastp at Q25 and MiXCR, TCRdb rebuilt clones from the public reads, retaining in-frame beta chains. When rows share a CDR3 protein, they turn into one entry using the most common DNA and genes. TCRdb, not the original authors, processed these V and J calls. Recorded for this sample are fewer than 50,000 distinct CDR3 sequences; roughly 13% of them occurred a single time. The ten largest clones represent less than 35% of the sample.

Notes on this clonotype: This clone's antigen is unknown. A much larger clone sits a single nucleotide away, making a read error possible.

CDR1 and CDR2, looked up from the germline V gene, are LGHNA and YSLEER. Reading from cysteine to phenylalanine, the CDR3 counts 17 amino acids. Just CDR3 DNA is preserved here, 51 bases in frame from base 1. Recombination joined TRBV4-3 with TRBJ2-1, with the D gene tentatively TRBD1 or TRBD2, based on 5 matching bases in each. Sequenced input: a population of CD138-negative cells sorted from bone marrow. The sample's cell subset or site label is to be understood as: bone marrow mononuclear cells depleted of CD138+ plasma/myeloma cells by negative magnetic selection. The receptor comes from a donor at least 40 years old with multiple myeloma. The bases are TGCGCCAGCAGCCAAGATGTCCCAGGGAGCTCCTACAATGCGCAGTTCTTC. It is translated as CASSQDVPGSSYNAQFF.